This T cell receptor beta chain emerged from a study of blood T cell repertoires in COVID-19. The wider study: Samples came from the United States, Italy and Spain, spanning acute and convalescent COVID-19.

As handled by the study authors: For nucleated cells, counts were estimated from reference gene primer amplification. Sequenced by immunoSEQ multiplex PCR; TCRdb stores in-frame clones only, minus some. The V and J calls and clone size come from that table; D and trimming were worked out from the DNA. This sample has fewer than 350,000 clones, with more than 75% found just once. The CDR3 runs 17 residues. V gave up 2 bases and J gave up 2 bases; unmatched junction bases: 7. Germline V gives CDR1 LGHDT, CDR2 YNNKEL (reference sequence). The sequenced sample was peripheral blood. The sequence derives from a woman aged 45-60 years who had recovered from COVID-19. The chain combines TRBV3-1 (or the pseudogene TRBV3-2) with TRBJ2-2, with TRBD1 matching over 8 bases. CDR3 loop: CASSQLPGTGNTGELFF. The CDR3 DNA reads as TGTGCCAGCAGCCAACTACCCGGGACAGGAAACACCGGGGAGCTGTTTTTT.